The present T cell receptor (beta chain) was sequenced within a study of T cell responses to AZD1222 COVID-19 vaccine. In regard to this clone: What it binds is not known.

Assay used: immunoSEQ multiplex PCR; TCRdb lists only in-frame clones, some missing. The sample yields approximately 210,000 clones, approximately 94% seen once. General study findings and limits: The donors showed a predominance of white British ancestry and of females, with possible underestimation of clonal diversity. Nearly half of spike-specific TCRs reportedly go after variant regions that carry no mutations.

The V segment lost 5 bases and the J segment 3 bases; nucleotides outside the gene matches: 5. Germline loops: CDR1 SGHRS, CDR2 YFSETQ. The CDR3 length is 15 residues. The sample here was peripheral blood, taken 28 days after the second dose of the MenACWY control vaccine. This TCR derives from an adult who received the MenACWY meningococcal vaccine as a control. The chain joins TRBV5-1 to TRBJ2-2, with 9 bases identical to TRBD1. In DNA form, the CDR3 reads TGCGCCAGCAGTTCCCGGACAGGGGACACCGGGGAGCTGTTTTTT. Encoded protein: CASSSRTGDTGELFF.